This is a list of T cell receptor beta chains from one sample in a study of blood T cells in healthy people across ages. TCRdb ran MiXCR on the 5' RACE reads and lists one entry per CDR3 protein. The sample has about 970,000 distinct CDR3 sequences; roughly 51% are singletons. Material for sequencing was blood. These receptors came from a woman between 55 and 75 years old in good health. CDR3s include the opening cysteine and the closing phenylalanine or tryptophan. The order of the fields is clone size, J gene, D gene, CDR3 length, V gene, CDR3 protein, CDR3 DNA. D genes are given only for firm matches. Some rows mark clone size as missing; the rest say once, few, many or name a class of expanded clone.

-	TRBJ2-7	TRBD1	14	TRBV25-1	CASSEPGQGNEQYF	TGTGCCAGCAGTGAACCGGGACAGGGGAACGAGCAGTACTTC
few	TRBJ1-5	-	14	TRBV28	CASSFGQWGQPQHF	TGTGCCAGCAGTTTTGGACAGTGGGGTCAGCCCCAGCATTTT
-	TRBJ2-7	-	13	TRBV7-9	CASSFPSSHEQYF	TGTGCCAGCAGCTTTCCATCCTCCCACGAGCAGTACTTC
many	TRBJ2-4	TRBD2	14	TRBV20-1	CSAPRTSGKNIQYF	TGCAGTGCACCACGGACTAGCGGGAAAAACATTCAGTACTTC
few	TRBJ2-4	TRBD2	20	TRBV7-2	CASSLGSRGLAGGAKNIQYF	TGTGCCAGCAGCTTAGGTTCTAGGGGGCTAGCGGGAGGTGCCAAAAACATTCAGTACTTC
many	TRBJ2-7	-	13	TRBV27	CASSLLGPYEQYF	TGTGCCAGCAGTTTATTAGGGCCCTACGAGCAGTACTTC
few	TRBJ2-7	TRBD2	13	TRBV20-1	CSAIAGAPLEQYF	TGCAGTGCCATAGCGGGAGCCCCCCTCGAGCAGTACTTC
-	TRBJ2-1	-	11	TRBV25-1	CASSESSEQFF	TGTGCCAGCAGTGAGAGCAGTGAGCAGTTCTTC
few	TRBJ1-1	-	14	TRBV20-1	CSAREDGFGGGAFF	TGCAGTGCTAGAGAAGATGGGTTCGGGGGTGGAGCTTTCTTT
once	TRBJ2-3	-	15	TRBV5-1	CASSLQPRSTDTQYF	TGCGCCAGCAGCTTGCAACCCAGGAGCACAGATACGCAGTATTTT
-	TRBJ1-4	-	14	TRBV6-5	CASSLGRFNEELFF	TGTGCCAGCAGCTTGGGACGGTTTAATGAAGAACTGTTTTTT
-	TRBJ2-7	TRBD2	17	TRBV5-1	CASSPMSGTSGRDEQYF	TGCGCCAGCAGTCCGATGAGCGGGACTAGCGGTCGGGATGAGCAGTACTTC
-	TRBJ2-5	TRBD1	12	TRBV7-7	CASSGDRETQYF	TGTGCCAGCAGCGGGGACAGGGAGACCCAGTACTTC
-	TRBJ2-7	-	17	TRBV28	CASSSMPGRGIPYEQYF	TGTGCCAGCAGTTCAATGCCCGGGAGAGGGATCCCCTACGAGCAGTACTTC
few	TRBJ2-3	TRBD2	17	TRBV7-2	CASSSPSLARSTDTQYF	TGTGCCAGCAGCTCGCCCTCACTAGCGCGGAGCACAGATACGCAGTATTTT
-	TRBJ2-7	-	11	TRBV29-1	CSVVGSYEQYF	TGCAGCGTTGTTGGTTCCTACGAGCAGTACTTC
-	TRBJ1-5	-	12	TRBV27	CAIGRGNQPQHF	TGTGCCATAGGAAGGGGCAATCAGCCCCAGCATTTT
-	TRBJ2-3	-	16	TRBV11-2	CASSLSAGEASDTQYF	TGTGCCAGCAGCTTATCTGCCGGGGAAGCCTCAGATACGCAGTATTTT
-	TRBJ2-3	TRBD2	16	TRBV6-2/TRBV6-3	CASSYSGTSWEDTQYF	TGTGCCAGCAGTTATTCCGGGACTAGCTGGGAAGATACGCAGTATTTT
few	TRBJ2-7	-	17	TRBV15	CAVGIGLSGLFSYEQYF	TGTGCCGTGGGAATAGGTTTATCAGGCCTTTTCTCCTACGAGCAGTACTTC
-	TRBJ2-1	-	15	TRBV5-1	CASSLVPSPYNEQFF	TGCGCCAGCAGCTTGGTTCCTAGCCCTTACAATGAGCAGTTCTTC
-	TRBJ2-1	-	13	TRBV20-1	CSAPAGHYNEQFF	TGCAGTGCCCCCGCGGGGCACTACAATGAGCAGTTCTTC
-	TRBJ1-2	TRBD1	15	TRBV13	CASSSRTGALSGYTF	TGTGCCAGCAGCTCCCGGACAGGGGCTCTCTCAGGCTACACCTTC
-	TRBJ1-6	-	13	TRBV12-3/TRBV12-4	CASKATVGSPLHF	TGTGCCAGCAAAGCTACGGTGGGTTCACCCCTCCACTTT
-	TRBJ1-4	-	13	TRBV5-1	CASSRERNEKLFF	TGCGCCAGCAGCCGGGAGAGAAATGAAAAACTGTTTTTT
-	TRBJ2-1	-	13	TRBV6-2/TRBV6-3	CASSWPGITEQFF	TGTGCCAGCAGTTGGCCAGGGATCACTGAGCAGTTCTTC
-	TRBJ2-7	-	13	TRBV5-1	CASSEAYSSEQYF	TGCGCCAGCAGTGAGGCTTATTCCTCCGAGCAGTACTTC
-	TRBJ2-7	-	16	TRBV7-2	CASSLGRGKARYEQYF	TGTGCCAGCAGCTTGGGGAGGGGGAAAGCGCGCTACGAGCAGTACTTC
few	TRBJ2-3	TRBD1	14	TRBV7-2	CASGRTGREYTQYF	TGTGCCAGCGGACGGACAGGGCGAGAGTATACGCAGTATTTT
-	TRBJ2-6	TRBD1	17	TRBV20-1	CSARAGQGPSGANVLTF	TGCAGTGCTAGAGCTGGACAGGGTCCCTCTGGGGCCAACGTCCTGACTTTC
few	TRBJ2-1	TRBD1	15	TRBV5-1	CASSPGQRRYNEQFF	TGCGCCAGCAGCCCGGGACAGAGGCGCTACAATGAGCAGTTCTTC
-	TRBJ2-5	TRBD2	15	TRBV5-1	CASSFGSGMQETQYF	TGCGCCAGCAGCTTCGGTAGCGGGATGCAAGAGACCCAGTACTTC
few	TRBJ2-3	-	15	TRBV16	CASSQWAGSTDTQYF	TGTGCCAGCAGCCAATGGGCAGGGAGCACAGATACGCAGTATTTT
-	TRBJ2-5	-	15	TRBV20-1	CSARRSRGQLETQYF	TGCAGTGCTCGACGATCTAGAGGACAGTTGGAGACCCAGTACTTC
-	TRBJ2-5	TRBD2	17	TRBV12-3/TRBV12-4	CASSLGLSGGDGETQYF	TGTGCCAGCAGTTTAGGGTTGTCGGGAGGGGACGGGGAGACCCAGTACTTC
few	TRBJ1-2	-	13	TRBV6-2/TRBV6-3	CASSPGGIRGYTF	TGTGCCAGCAGCCCCGGGGGCATCCGCGGCTACACCTTC
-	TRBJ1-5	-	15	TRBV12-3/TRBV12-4	CASSWRGSGNQPQHF	TGTGCCAGCAGTTGGAGAGGGAGTGGCAATCAGCCCCAGCATTTT
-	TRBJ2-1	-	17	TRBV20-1	CSAPHLVSSNSYNEQFF	TGCAGTGCTCCACATCTCGTCAGCAGTAACTCCTACAATGAGCAGTTCTTC
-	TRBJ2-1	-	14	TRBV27	CASSQTRYYNEQFF	TGTGCCAGCAGTCAAACACGGTACTACAATGAGCAGTTCTTC
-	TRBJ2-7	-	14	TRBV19	CASSTKTGSDEQYF	TGTGCCAGTAGTACCAAGACGGGCTCCGACGAGCAGTACTTC
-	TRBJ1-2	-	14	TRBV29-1	CSVERGALLYGYTF	TGCAGCGTTGAACGGGGGGCCCTTCTCTATGGCTACACCTTC
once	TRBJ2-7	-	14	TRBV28	CASSNYPTSYEQYF	TGTGCCAGCAGTAATTACCCCACCTCCTACGAGCAGTACTTC
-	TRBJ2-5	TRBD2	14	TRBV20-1	CSASPSGSGETQYF	TGCAGTGCTAGCCCTAGCGGGAGTGGAGAGACCCAGTACTTC
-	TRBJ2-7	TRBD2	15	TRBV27	CASSTPRAGRYEQYF	TGTGCCAGCTCCACGCCCCGAGCGGGAAGGTACGAGCAGTACTTC
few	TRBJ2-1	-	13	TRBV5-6	CASKRLEQNEQFF	TGTGCCAGCAAGCGACTCGAGCAAAATGAGCAGTTCTTC
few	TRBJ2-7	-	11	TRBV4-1	CASSQWDTQYF	TGCGCCAGCAGCCAATGGGACACCCAGTACTTC
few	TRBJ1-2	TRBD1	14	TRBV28	CASRTAGGAYGYTF	TGTGCCAGCAGAACCGCAGGGGGCGCCTATGGCTACACCTTC
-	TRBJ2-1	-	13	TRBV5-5	CASSGRGRETQFF	TGTGCCAGCAGTGGGAGGGGGAGGGAGACCCAGTTCTTC
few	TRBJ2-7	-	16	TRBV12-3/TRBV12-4	CASSPGRDGKAYEQYF	TGTGCCAGCAGTCCCGGCCGGGATGGAAAAGCCTACGAGCAGTACTTC
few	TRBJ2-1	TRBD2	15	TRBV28	CASSLWGLANNEQFF	TGTGCCAGCAGTTTATGGGGACTAGCGAACAATGAGCAGTTCTTC
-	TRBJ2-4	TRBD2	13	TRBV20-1	CSAWTSGSRSQYF	TGCAGTGCTTGGACTAGCGGGAGTCGGTCCCAGTACTTC
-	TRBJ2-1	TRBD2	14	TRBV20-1	CSARISGSLNEQFF	TGCAGTGCTAGAATCAGCGGGAGTCTCAATGAGCAGTTCTTC
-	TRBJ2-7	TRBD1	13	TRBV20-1	CSASRGQVYEQYF	TGCAGTGCTAGTAGGGGACAGGTCTACGAGCAGTACTTC
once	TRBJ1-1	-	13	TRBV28	CASSLRSRSEAFF	TGTGCCAGCAGCCTCAGGTCGAGATCTGAAGCTTTCTTT
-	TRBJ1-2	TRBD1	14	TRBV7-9	CASSPRDRGGSYTF	TGTGCCAGCAGCCCCCGGGACAGGGGAGGGAGCTACACCTTC
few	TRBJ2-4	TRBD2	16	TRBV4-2	CASSQEAGVAKNIQYF	TGTGCCAGCAGCCAAGAGGCGGGAGTAGCCAAAAACATTCAGTACTTC
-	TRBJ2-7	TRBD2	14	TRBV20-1	CSAPIAGGDNEQYF	TGCAGTGCTCCAATAGCGGGAGGGGACAACGAGCAGTACTTC
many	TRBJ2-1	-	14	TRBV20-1	CSASGLAEYNEQFF	TGCAGTGCTAGTGGTCTAGCAGAATACAATGAGCAGTTCTTC